This T cell receptor beta chain was profiled in a study of T cell changes during pregnancy in multiple sclerosis. Profiling relied on immunoSEQ multiplex PCR, and the TCRdb table lists in-frame clones only, not all of them. The sample shows around 63,000 clones, roughly 89% of them seen only once. Germline values: CDR1 SGDLS, CDR2 YYNGEE. V shed 0 bases and J 2 bases; nucleotides not matched to a gene: 12. The CDR3 is 18 amino acids. This receptor was taken from a female donor in good health, enrolled as a control in a pregnancy study. Sequenced here: peripheral blood, sampled in the third trimester of pregnancy. V gene TRBV9 combines with J gene TRBJ2-3; 7 bases agree with TRBD2. CDR3 residues: CASSVDGGSSGYTDTQYF. The DNA for the CDR3 is TGTGCCAGCAGCGTAGATGGAGGGTCTAGCGGATACACAGATACGCAGTATTTT.